The 20 T cell receptor beta chains reported below all come from one sample, sequenced in a study of T cell changes during pregnancy in multiple sclerosis. Measured with immunoSEQ multiplex PCR; TCRdb has only the in-frame clones, and not every one. Of roughly 83,000 clones listed, about 90% are singletons. The starting material was PBMCs, obtained in the first trimester of pregnancy. The receptors shown here come from a female donor in good health, serving as a control in a pregnancy study. Some clones in this sample may be carry-over from other donors' samples.

The chain combines TRBV6-4 with TRBJ2-7, with 12 positions matching TRBD2. The CDR3 sequence is 18 residues long. Germline V gene sequence: CDR1 MRHNA, CDR2 SNTAGT. The J segment lost 8 bases and the V segment lost 0 bases, leaving 14 bases of the junction unmatched. The CDR3 nucleotides are TGTGCCAGCAGTGACTCGACTCCGAAGACTAGCGGGAGTTACAAGCAGTACTTC. Protein: CASSDSTPKTSGSYKQYF.

J is TRBJ1-1 and V is TRBV6-1, with 10 bases lining up with TRBD1. Germline trimming cut 6 bases from V and 2 bases from J; bases unmatched to any gene: 6. The CDR3 totals 15 residues. Germline loops: CDR1 MNHNS, CDR2 SASEGT. DNA for the CDR3: TGTGCCAGCAGAAATAGACAGGGGGCTAACACTGAAGCTTTCTTT. This codes for CASRNRQGANTEAFF.

The rearrangement joins TRBV18 to TRBJ2-7; 8 bases are a match to TRBD1. This CDR3 has 13 residues. Germline values: CDR1 KGHSH, CDR2 LQKENI. The V gene end was trimmed by 6 bases and the J gene end by 7 bases; junction bases not matched to a gene: 8. CDR3 in DNA: TGTGCCAGCTCCCAGGGGGCCGATTGGGAGCAGTACTTC. Its translation: CASSQGADWEQYF.

The J gene is TRBJ1-1, the V gene TRBV7-8, with TRBD1 as a possible D gene (5 bases). The CDR3 length is 14 residues. With 3 bases removed from V and 4 bases from J, the gap between germline ends came to 12 bases. The V gene's germline CDR1 is SGHVS and CDR2 FQNEAQ. The CDR3 region is CASSFSTGSTEAFF. CDR3 sequence (DNA): TGTGCCAGCAGCTTTTCTACAGGTTCCACTGAAGCTTTCTTT.

This chain joins TRBV5-1 and TRBJ1-1; weak D call: TRBD1 (6 bases). Trimming took 1 base from V and 1 from J, leaving 11 bases between them. The CDR3 extends over 15 amino acids. Germline CDR1 and CDR2: SGHRS and YFSETQ. CDR3: CASSLFGTQNTEAFF. The CDR3 DNA follows: TGCGCCAGCAGCTTGTTTGGGACACAGAACACTGAAGCTTTCTTT.

The rearrangement joins TRBV7-9 to TRBJ1-1; D is unresolved. Trimming stripped 4 bases from V and 3 bases from J, with 9 bases between. Germline V gene data show CDR1 as SEHNR and CDR2 as FQNEAQ (reference sequence). This CDR3 has 13 amino acids. CDR3 in amino acids: CASSSGRDTEAFF. In DNA, the CDR3 is TGTGCCAGCAGCTCGGGTCGGGACACTGAAGCTTTCTTT.

The chain joins TRBV7-2 to TRBJ1-2, with TRBD1 identical over 10 bases. CDR1 and CDR2 (germline): SGHTA, FQGNSA. With V trimmed by 0 bases and J by 8 bases, 6 bases remained unmatched. The CDR3 sequence is 15 residues long. As DNA, the CDR3 is TGTGCCAGCAGCTTAGCGGACGGGACAGGGGAAGGCTACACCTTC. Amino acid sequence: CASSLADGTGEGYTF.

V and J are TRBV28 and TRBJ1-4; D is undetermined. This CDR3 spans 13 amino acids. Germline assignment: CDR1 MDHEN and CDR2 SYDVKM. The V and J ends lost 5 bases and 0 bases respectively, with 4 bases between them. The CDR3 DNA sequence: TGTGCCAGCAGTCCTGCAACTAATGAAAAACTGTTTTTT. Its translation: CASSPATNEKLFF.

The V call is TRBV28, the J call TRBJ2-7; unclear D gene. Trimming shortened V by 2 bases and J by 1 base, and 6 bases separated the two germline ends. Germline lookup yields CDR1 MDHEN and CDR2 SYDVKM. The CDR3 has 13 amino acids. The CDR3 DNA reads TGTGCCAGCAGTTTAGAGTGGTCCTACGAGCAGTACTTC. It yields the protein CASSLEWSYEQYF. Supplemented by reference TRBV28 and TRBJ2-7, the full variable domain reads DVKVTQSSRYLVKRTGEKVFLECVQDMDHENMFWYRQDPGLGLRLIYFSYDVKMKEKGDIPEGYSVSREKKERFSLILESASTNQTSMYLCASSLEWSYEQYFGPGTRLTVT.

This clone showed up just once. The genes are TRBV5-4 and TRBJ2-7, with 15 nucleotides matching TRBD2. The CDR3 is 16 residues long. Trimming removed 4 bases from V and 7 bases from J; junction bases left unmatched: 9. The germline gives CDR1 SGHNT, CDR2 YYREEE (reference sequence). CDR3 nucleotide sequence: TGTGCCAGCAGCGCGCGGACTAGCGGGAGGGCTTCAGAGCAGTACTTC. Amino acids: CASSARTSGRASEQYF.

This chain links TRBV4-1 with TRBJ1-3; 7 nucleotides line up with TRBD1. In germline, CDR1 is MGHRA, CDR2 YSYEKL. This CDR3 is 15 amino acids long. V lost 0 bases and J lost 2; bases outside the gene matches: 1. In nucleotides, the CDR3 is TGCGCCAGCAGCCAAGAAGACAGGGCTGGAAACACCATATATTTT. Its translation: CASSQEDRAGNTIYF.

The V gene is TRBV7-2, the J gene TRBJ1-2; no reliable D call. With 6 bases removed from V and 6 bases from J, the gap between germline ends came to 20 bases. The CDR3 consists of 15 residues. Germline assignment: CDR1 SGHTA and CDR2 FQGNSA. In DNA form, the CDR3 reads TGTGCCAGCAGTCCTGATATGGGTTTGACTGATGGCTACACCTTC. It translates to CASSPDMGLTDGYTF.

This clone was seen once. The rearrangement uses TRBV15 and TRBJ2-7; TRBD2 might be the D (5 bases). V dropped 0 bases and J dropped 5 bases, with 20 bases sitting between them. Germline CDR1 and CDR2: LNHNV and YYDKDF (reference sequence). This CDR3 comprises 17 residues. The CDR3 coding sequence is TGTGCCACCAGCAGAGAACTCTCGGCAGCGGTGCGCGACGAGCAGTACTTC. This sequence encodes CATSRELSAAVRDEQYF. The full variable domain, its missing parts supplied by reference TRBV15 and TRBJ2-7, is DAMVIQNPRYQVTQFGKPVTLSCSQTLNHNVMYWYQQKSSQAPKLLFHYYDKDFNNEADTPDNFQSRRPNTSFCFLDIRSPGLGDTAMYLCATSRELSAAVRDEQYFGPGTRLTVT.

As for this clone: One end of the junction does not line up with germline, which may come from a read error. This chain uses TRBV6-1 with TRBJ1-1, with D maybe TRBD1 (5 bases). The CDR3 consists of 15 residues. Germline V gene data show CDR1 as MNHNS and CDR2 as SASEGT. CDR3 amino acids: CASSQARPGSSEAFF. In DNA, the CDR3 is TGTGCCAGCAGTCAAGCCCGGCCAGGGTCCTCTGAAGCTTTCTTT.

The V call is TRBV27, the J call TRBJ2-7; 7 positions agree with TRBD1. The V gene end was trimmed by 3 bases and the J gene end by 3 bases; junction bases not matched to a gene: 14. The CDR3 is made up of 17 amino acids. CDR1 is MNHEY, CDR2 SMNVEV, per germline (reference sequence). The CDR3 sequence is CASSFHLPGQTYYEQYF. The DNA of the CDR3 is TGTGCCAGCAGTTTCCACCTCCCGGGACAGACCTACTACGAGCAGTACTTC.

The chain employs TRBV7-8 and TRBJ1-3; the D is unclear. Germline V CDR1 and CDR2: SGHVS, FQNEAQ. This CDR3 is 14 amino acids long. The V and J ends lost 1 base and 8 bases respectively, with 12 bases between them. In DNA form, the CDR3 reads TGTGCCAGCAGCTTAGAGCGGGTGAAAGACACCATATATTTT. Translating gives CASSLERVKDTIYF.

V usage is TRBV7-2 and J usage is TRBJ1-3; D remains ambiguous. CDR3 size: 14 residues. The V gene lost 5 bases and the J gene lost 2 bases, with 10 bases spanning the gap. Germline V gene lookup returns CDR1 SGHTA and CDR2 FQGNSA. CDR3 coding DNA: TGTGCCAGCAGCCGGAACAGAGCTGGAAACACCATATATTTT. Protein product: CASSRNRAGNTIYF.

The chain employs TRBV2 and TRBJ1-5; 7 bases agree with TRBD1. Germline CDR1 is SNHLY and CDR2 is FYNNEI. The CDR3 runs 14 residues. V gave up 7 bases and J gave up 6 bases; unmatched junction bases: 9. The CDR3 sequence is CASNLDRSSQPQHF. The CDR3 DNA is TGTGCCAGCAACCTGGACAGGTCGAGTCAGCCCCAGCATTTT.

The gene calls are TRBV18 and TRBJ1-4; D is ambiguous. With 5 bases removed from V and 5 bases from J, the gap between germline ends came to 12 bases. Germline CDR1 is KGHSH and CDR2 is LQKENI. This CDR3 spans 14 amino acids. Written as DNA, the CDR3 is TGTGCCAGCTCAGCCGGGTCCAAAAATGAAAAACTGTTTTTT. Translating it yields CASSAGSKNEKLFF.

V and J are TRBV4-1 and TRBJ2-7, with TRBD1 matching 8 bases. V lost 1 base to trimming and J lost 3 bases; unmatched junction nucleotides: 5. The CDR3 has 15 amino acids. Germline V CDR1 and CDR2: MGHRA, YSYEKL. This CDR3 reads CASSQAGTGYYEQYF. In DNA form, the CDR3 reads TGCGCCAGCAGCCAAGCCGGGACAGGATACTACGAGCAGTACTTC.